The clone carrying this T cell receptor beta chain occurred a few times. The data originate from a study of cytomegalovirus exposure and HLA in healthy donors. The PCR had 60 Vbeta and 13 Jbeta primers. Assay used: immunoSEQ multiplex PCR; TCRdb lists only in-frame clones, some missing. The sample includes 130,000 to 150,000 clones, 60% to 85% of them seen just once. CDR3 length: 17 amino acids. The V gene's germline CDR1 is MDHEN and CDR2 SYDVKM. After removal of 5 bases from V and 1 base from J, the junction contained 8 bases not matched to a gene. Sequences were obtained from PBMCs. The rearrangement joins TRBV28 to TRBJ1-3, with 10 bases matching TRBD1. The source of this sequence is a woman aged 40 to 49 in good health and CMV-seropositive. Here the CDR3 DNA reads TGTGCCAGCAGTCCCTTGACAGGGGGCGCATCTGGAAACACCATATATTTT. Its protein is CASSPLTGGASGNTIYF.